What follows is one TCR beta chain and its context. It has no known antigen specificity. Base quality data are lacking; no much larger clone is found one base away. From a lookup of the germline V gene, CDR1 and CDR2 are SGDLS and YYNGEE. The CDR3 contains 18 residues, cysteine and phenylalanine counted. CDR3 DNA only is kept here, 54 bases in frame from base 1. The germline V end is reduced by 7 bases and the J end by 5 bases; junction bases left unmatched: 16. Each clonotype received, on average, roughly 9.6x coverage in deep resolution sequencing performed on a MiSeq, where the target depth lay between 1 in 1 million and 1 in 200,000 T cells. The immunoSEQ hsTCRB Kit was used to generate TCR beta libraries. In the original analysis: ImmunoSEQ Data Assistant and ImmunoSEQ Analyzer were used for data analysis, and V, D and J genes were assigned according to IMGT definitions. Clonality, which ranges from 0 to 1, was calculated as one minus the normalized Shannon entropy of productive rearrangement frequencies. Public clonotype analysis was restricted to overrepresented clonotypes comprising at least 0.05% of each patient's repertoire. Thirteen age-matched healthy donor repertoires from immuneACCESS served as clonality controls. TCRdb mirrors the immuneACCESS table, restricted to in-frame sequences. Some clones are absent from its copies; in checked studies, under half trace to an unresolved V gene, and the reason for the others is unknown. The V and J calls and clone size come from that table; D and trimming were worked out from the DNA. Across this sample there are about 130,000 clones, with more than 75% seen only once. The ten largest clones capture about 4.7% of the sample.

According to the study, the label for this sample's time point signals: around 2 years on ibrutinib. For TCR beta library preparation, around 1.9 micrograms of genomic DNA were extracted from the cryopreserved PBMCs. Longitudinal blood samples from CLL patients on ibrutinib monotherapy underwent high-throughput TCR beta sequencing. The patients took part in an open-label, single-center phase 2 trial of ibrutinib monotherapy. This sample was taken from a study of cytotoxic CD8 clonotypes in ibrutinib-treated CLL (TCRdb year 2021). In terms of the full investigation: The cohort was composed of ten to eleven relapsed/refractory and around 15 treatment-naive patients; IGHV unmutated status was identified in roughly 18 patients. Partial responses were observed in roughly 24 patients and complete responses in 2; after a median follow-up of 68 months, remission was maintained in approximately 14 patients and progression was observed in approximately twelve. The response samples were drawn at a median of roughly eleven months into treatment, with a range of about 6 to 36 months. An average of about 260,000 productive templates and 94,082 productive rearrangements was obtained per sample. Longitudinal samples were available for about 30% of the 86 trial participants. Cryopreserved peripheral blood mononuclear cells were obtained before treatment, at response, and at either sustained remission or disease progression. Patients were still on ibrutinib when every remission and progressive disease sample was collected. The paper's findings and limits, for the study overall: Public clonotypes were rare and either shrank or stayed stable during treatment, and the rise in clonality at ibrutinib response reflected expansion of private clonotypes. Sustained-remission and progressing patients did not have matched sampling times, and lymph node repertoires were not examined. At ibrutinib response clonality went up, during sustained remission it held steady, and at progression it dropped back toward baseline. At baseline, clonality was higher than in age-matched healthy donors and showed a strong correlation with circulating CD8+ T-cell counts.

The material sequenced was PBMCs, taken after 24 months of ibrutinib treatment. The TCR originated in a human donor with chronic lymphocytic leukemia. The V and J genes are TRBV9 and TRBJ2-1, with 12 central nucleotides matching TRBD2. The CDR3 is CASAAGASGRAGHNEQFF. In nucleotide form, the sequence is TGTGCCAGCGCCGCCGGGGCTAGCGGGAGGGCCGGCCACAATGAGCAGTTCTTC. The full variable domain, completed from the reference TRBV9 and TRBJ2-1 proteins outside the CDR3, reads DSGVTQTPKHLITATGQRVTLRCSPRSGDLSVYWYQQSLDQGLQFLIQYYNGEERAKGNILERFSAQQFPDLHSELNLSSLELGDSALYFCASAAGASGRAGHNEQFFGPGTRLTVL.